This note documents a single TCR beta chain sequence. This sample is part of a study of blood T cell repertoires in COVID-19. CDR3 size: 17 residues. Germline trimming cut 0 bases from V and 4 bases from J; bases unmatched to any gene: 9. Germline V gene lookup returns CDR1 KGHSH and CDR2 LQKENI. Produced via immunoSEQ multiplex PCR; TCRdb's table is partial and in-frame only. The profile covers 200,000 to 250,000 clones, with roughly four fifths appearing a single time and approximately 9.2% taken by the ten largest. This clonotype was obtained from a man aged 35 to 55 who had recovered from COVID-19. The chain combines TRBV18 with TRBJ2-1, with TRBD2 matching over 7 bases. The sequenced sample consisted of PBMCs or T cells enriched from blood (not recorded which). In nucleotides, the CDR3 is TGTGCCAGCTCACCACCGGTAAGCGGGACCAGATACAATGAGCAGTTCTTC. Its translation is CASSPPVSGTRYNEQFF. Based on the CDR3 plus reference TRBV18 and TRBJ2-1, the full variable domain is NAGVMQNPRHLVRRRGQEARLRCSPMKGHSHVYWYRQLPEEGLKFMVYLQKENIIDESGMPKERFSAEFPKEGPSILRIQQVVRGDSAAYFCASSPPVSGTRYNEQFFGPGTRLTVL.